The rows below give T cell receptor beta chains drawn from one sample of a study of blood T cell repertoires in COVID-19. Repertoires were generated with immunoSEQ multiplex PCR, while TCRdb's copy carries only in-frame clones and drops some. The data hold 140,000 or so clones, with roughly 87% observed a single time. The sequenced sample consisted of peripheral blood. The receptors stem from a man between 65 and 85 years old with acute or convalescent COVID-19. Both conserved end residues are trimmed from each CDR3. A D gene is named only where the DNA matches it firmly.

>TRBV6-5|TRBD2
ASSLSGGAETQY
>TRBV13|TRBD1
ASSLGQDDTWSTDTQY
>TRBV18|-
ASSREGGGYEQY
>TRBV29-1|TRBD1
SADRGFNEQY
>TRBV19|TRBD1
ASSQTGGARVSLL
>TRBV30|-
AWSYRTTTVSGNTIY
>TRBV5-1|-
ASSLDRESGELF
>TRBV19|TRBD1
ASSVQGSGGAF
>TRBV3-1/TRBV3-2|TRBD2
ASSQAYGGSYNEQF
>TRBV6-2/TRBV6-3|-
ASSYGLPSTDTQY
>TRBV14|TRBD2
ASSQSLGRGLAGGHEQF
>TRBV5-1|-
ASSPGGQIYGYT
>TRBV27|-
ASSLSGDEQY
>TRBV7-9|-
ASSLREDLNEKLF
>TRBV28|TRBD2
ASSLEGLANYEQY
>TRBV12-3/TRBV12-4|-
ASSQRGPEAF
>TRBV6-6|-
ASTIDGGSSNQPQH
>TRBV30|-
AWSTGTSSGNTIY
>TRBV7-9|-
ASSLSESGRLF
>TRBV9|-
ASSVGADQETQY
>TRBV5-1|TRBD2
ASSLSRFLAGYNEQF
>TRBV5-4|TRBD2
ASSGEGPSSSEQY
>TRBV24-1|TRBD2
ATSDGLTAGGETQY
>TRBV18|-
ASSPRAGSPGEQY
>TRBV2|TRBD1
ASSRDRDEQY
>TRBV6-6|TRBD1
ASSGDSSNEKLF
>TRBV7-2|-
ASSLRGPTNEKLF
>TRBV19|-
ASSVRRGRGANVLT
>TRBV6-5|TRBD1
ASSYAGQGAYEQY
>TRBV19|-
ASSLGGPQY
>TRBV3-1/TRBV3-2|TRBD2
ASSQPLAVETQY
>TRBV7-9|TRBD1
ASSLLDRGEGYT
>TRBV6-5|-
ASLQGGSYNEQF
>TRBV6-1|-
ASSGRTPGHRNTIY
>TRBV2|-
ASRRGLGSDSNQPQH
>TRBV7-8|-
ASSLWRGDEKLF
>TRBV7-9|TRBD1
ASSLFGTDTYEKLF
>TRBV7-9|-
ASSLKLAEYNEQF
>TRBV3-1/TRBV3-2|TRBD2
ASSRGSGVFQETQY
>TRBV11-3|TRBD1
ASSLGGTGQETQY
>TRBV28|-
ASSLQGNNEAF
>TRBV20-1|TRBD1
SASLTGGEYGYT
>TRBV19|TRBD2
ASSTAGLHTDTQY
>TRBV5-1|TRBD1
ASSRGQGLASWGYT
>TRBV28|TRBD1
ASTRTGAGEKLF